The clone carrying this T cell receptor beta chain was seen repeatedly, ten times or more. Its target is not known. This sample is part of a study of neurological immune-mediated disorders. Study results and caveats: The absence of any CDR3 amino acid sequence shared by expanded clones across subjects suggests that repertoires were private in all groups.

The cDNA came from 5'RACE with 10-nucleotide random UMIs. The output of every sequencing run exceeded 180 million TCR-beta sequences, derived from 15-18 subjects. One entry per CDR3 protein results from TCRdb running MiXCR on the 5' RACE reads. In the table there are 35,000 or so distinct CDR3 sequences, 10% of which are singletons. Germline lookup yields CDR1 SNHLY and CDR2 FYNNEI. The CDR3 totals 13 residues. V was shortened by 8 bases and J by 10 bases, with 15 bases between the two germline ends. The chain carries TRBV2 and TRBJ1-6; weak D call: TRBD1 (6 bases). The TCR originated in a woman younger than 45 with HTLV-1-associated myelopathy (HAM/TSP). Specimen: PBMCs. CDR3 amino acids: CASSGEIESPLHF. CDR3 nucleotides: TGTGCCAGCTCAGGGGAAATAGAATCACCCCTCCACTTT.